The 16 T cell receptor beta chains listed next were all sequenced from one sample in a study of shared clonotypes between healthy human individuals. The method was immunoSEQ multiplex PCR; TCRdb's version includes in-frame clones alone and lacks a portion of them. The profile covers under 650,000 clones, with 90% to 96% appearing a single time and roughly 0.06% taken by the ten largest. The specimen was naive CD4+ T cells sorted from blood. The sample's subset: CD45RA+ positively selected. The receptor set was obtained from a woman in her twenties or thirties in good health.

The rearrangement uses TRBV19 and TRBJ1-5, with a possible D match to TRBD1 (6 bases). CDR3 length: 14 amino acids. Germline V gene data show CDR1 as LNHDA and CDR2 as SQIVND (reference sequence). The V and J ends lost 4 bases and 7 bases respectively, with 14 bases between them. The CDR3 is CASSTGAGEQPQHF. DNA of the CDR3: TGTGCCAGTAGTACAGGGGCCGGGGAGCAGCCCCAGCATTTT.

The chain is built from TRBV4-1 and TRBJ2-6, with TRBD1 matching 7 bases. In germline, CDR1 is MGHRA, CDR2 YSYEKL. V lost 1 base, J lost 4 bases, and 10 bases stayed unmatched. This CDR3 is 18 amino acids long. The CDR3 loop reads CASSQALVRDSGANVLTF. In DNA form, the CDR3 reads TGCGCCAGCAGCCAAGCGTTAGTCCGGGACAGCGGGGCCAACGTCCTGACTTTC.

The chain combines TRBV7-8 with TRBJ1-6; D may be TRBD1 (5 bases). V lost 8 bases, J lost 8 bases, and 16 bases lay in between. Germline V gene sequence: CDR1 SGHVS, CDR2 FQNEAQ. The CDR3 sequence is 14 residues long. As DNA, the CDR3 is TGTGCCAGCTCAGTTAGTTGGGGGGATTCACCCCTCCACTTT. Translation: CASSVSWGDSPLHF. Full variable domain (remainder filled in from reference TRBV7-8 and TRBJ1-6): GAGVSQSPRYKVAKRGQDVALRCDPISGHVSLFWYQQALGQGPEFLTYFQNEAQLDKSGLPSDRFFAERPEGSVSTLKIQRTQQEDSAVYLCASSVSWGDSPLHFGNGTRLTVT.

J is TRBJ2-7 and V is TRBV7-9; 12 positions agree with TRBD2. V trimming: 5 bases; J trimming: 4 bases; junction bases outside the gene matches: 6. The CDR3 covers 15 residues. From germline, CDR1 is SEHNR and CDR2 FQNEAQ (reference sequence). The CDR3 spells CASSELAGGPYEQYF. The CDR3 region has the DNA TGTGCCAGCAGCGAACTAGCGGGAGGCCCATACGAGCAGTACTTC.

This rearrangement joins TRBV30 to TRBJ2-1, with TRBD2 identical over 8 bases. CDR3 length: 15 amino acids. J lost 2 bases, V lost 2 bases, and 5 bases had no gene match. Germline CDR1 reads GTSNPN; CDR2 reads SVGIG (reference sequence). Here the CDR3 reads CAWSKRETAYNEQFF. The CDR3 DNA sequence: TGTGCCTGGAGTAAGCGGGAGACCGCCTACAATGAGCAGTTCTTC.

This chain joins TRBV18 and TRBJ1-2, with 8 nucleotides matching TRBD1. V trimming: 2 bases; J trimming: 7 bases; junction bases outside the gene matches: 9. CDR1 and CDR2 from the germline V gene are KGHSH and LQKENI. The CDR3 runs 15 residues. CDR3 protein: CASSPSAGGFGGYTF. CDR3 DNA sequence: TGTGCCAGCTCACCATCCGCAGGGGGCTTCGGTGGCTACACCTTC.

This chain connects TRBV5-1 to TRBJ1-1; TRBD1 agrees at 7 bases. The trim removed 0 bases at V and 2 bases at J, leaving 1 base unmatched. The CDR3 loop spans 14 amino acids. From germline, CDR1 is SGHRS and CDR2 YFSETQ. The CDR3 sequence: CASSLEGANTEAFF. CDR3 DNA: TGCGCCAGCAGCTTGGAGGGGGCAAACACTGAAGCTTTCTTT.

This clone occurred once. The chain has TRBV20-1 and TRBJ2-5; 7 bases map to TRBD1. The DNA end is a closer match to TRBJ2-7, so the J assignment may be wrong. This CDR3 spans 11 amino acids. Germline CDR1 and CDR2: DFQATT and SNEGSKA (reference sequence). In nucleotides, the CDR3 is TGCAGTGTTCTGGACAGGTACGAGCAGTACTTC. Protein sequence: CSVLDRYEQYF.

This CDR3 is CASSLTKYTSGASPSNTGELFF. The CDR3 DNA is TGTGCCAGCAGCTTAACAAAATATACTAGCGGGGCCTCCCCCTCGAACACCGGGGAGCTGTTTTTT. The rearrangement uses TRBV7-3 and TRBJ2-2; 10 bases map to TRBD2. V lost 0 bases, J lost 0 bases, and 16 bases stayed unmatched. Germline V CDR1 and CDR2: SGHTA, FQGTGA. The CDR3 has 22 residues.

The J gene is TRBJ2-7, the V gene TRBV5-1; 12 bases align to TRBD1. The CDR3 spans 19 residues. CDR1 SGHRS and CDR2 YFSETQ come from the germline V gene. V lost 2 bases, J lost 0 bases, and 12 bases stayed unmatched. CDR3 nucleotide sequence: TGCGCCAGCAGCTTCGGTGTGGGACAGGGGGCCCTGAACTCCTACGAGCAGTACTTC. It translates to CASSFGVGQGALNSYEQYF.

The rearrangement joins TRBV7-3 to TRBJ2-1; 8 bases agree with TRBD2. V lost 6 bases and J lost 1; bases outside the gene matches: 5. Germline CDR1 is SGHTA and CDR2 is FQGTGA. CDR3 size: 15 residues. CDR3 in amino acids: CASSETSGSYNEQFF. The CDR3, as DNA: TGTGCCAGCAGTGAAACTAGCGGTTCCTACAATGAGCAGTTCTTC.

V gene TRBV14 combines with J gene TRBJ2-4; D is uncertain. CDR1 and CDR2 (germline): SGHDN, FVKESK. CDR3 length: 16 residues. Trimming cost V 0 bases and J 2 bases, with 11 bases left between them. This CDR3 reads CASSQEDERPKNIQYF. The CDR3 nucleotides read TGTGCCAGCAGCCAAGAGGATGAGAGGCCCAAAAACATTCAGTACTTC.

The chain links TRBV7-9 to TRBJ2-3; TRBD2 matches 11 bases. This CDR3 has 18 amino acids. With V trimmed by 5 bases and J by 0 bases, 10 bases remained unmatched. Germline lookup yields CDR1 SEHNR and CDR2 FQNEAQ (reference sequence). CDR3 sequence reads: CASSHLAGGSTSTDTQYF. As DNA, the CDR3 is TGTGCCAGCAGCCACCTAGCGGGAGGCTCTACTAGCACAGATACGCAGTATTTT.

This rearrangement joins TRBV18 to TRBJ1-4, with D hard to call. V was shortened by 3 bases and J by 5 bases, with 13 bases between the two germline ends. The CDR3 runs to 15 residues. CDR1 KGHSH and CDR2 LQKENI come from the germline V gene. The CDR3 region is CASSPEDVENEKLFF. In DNA, the CDR3 is TGTGCCAGCTCACCCGAGGACGTTGAGAATGAAAAACTGTTTTTT.

This clone was found once. CDR3 in amino acids: CASSLQPSGNWGEQYF. As DNA, the CDR3 is TGTGCCAGCAGCTTGCAACCCAGCGGGAACTGGGGCGAGCAGTACTTC. V is TRBV7-2 and J is TRBJ2-5, with TRBD2 matching over 7 bases. The better agreement between TRBJ2-7 and the DNA end casts doubt on the J call. The germline V gene has CDR1 SGHTA and CDR2 FQGNSA. The CDR3 contains 16 residues.

The V gene is TRBV28, the J gene TRBJ2-7; D possibly corresponds to TRBD1 (6 bases). The CDR3 sequence is 13 residues long. Germline loops: CDR1 MDHEN, CDR2 SYDVKM. Trimming removed 6 bases from V and 0 bases from J, with 9 bases in between. CDR3 amino acids: CASRRQVSYEQYF. In DNA form, the CDR3 reads TGTGCCAGCAGGCGACAGGTCTCCTACGAGCAGTACTTC.